These 14 T cell receptor beta chains originate from one sample sequenced in a study of PD-L1 blockade in urothelial cancer. Generated by immunoSEQ multiplex PCR, the TCRdb table keeps only in-frame clones and is missing some. This table holds about 39,000 clones, around 89% found once. This specimen consisted of PBMCs, obtained around atezolizumab (anti-PD-L1) treatment. These receptors originate from a man aged 55 to 70 with urothelial cancer.

In this sample, this clone turned up a few times. The rearrangement links TRBV5-1 to TRBJ2-2; D possibly corresponds to TRBD2 (7 bases). Germline V gives CDR1 SGHRS, CDR2 YFSETQ. The CDR3 is 15 residues long. V lost 0 bases, J lost 3 bases, and 9 bases lay in between. The CDR3 coding sequence is TGCGCCAGCAGCTTGGAGGGGGGGGACACCGGGGAGCTGTTTTTT. Translation: CASSLEGGDTGELFF.

This chain joins TRBV5-1 and TRBJ2-5; D gene unclear. V was shortened by 0 bases and J by 2 bases, with 5 bases between the two germline ends. CDR3 size: 13 residues. The germline CDR1 and CDR2 sequences are SGHRS and YFSETQ. This chain's CDR3 is CASSLVVQETQYF. As DNA, the CDR3 is TGCGCCAGCAGCTTGGTCGTGCAAGAGACCCAGTACTTC.

The chain employs TRBV6-5 and TRBJ2-3; D is possibly TRBD2 (6 bases). CDR3 length: 13 residues. Per the germline V gene, CDR1 is MNHEY and CDR2 is SVGAGI. V dropped 8 bases and J dropped 1 base, with 10 bases sitting between them. The DNA for the CDR3 is TGTGCCAGCCACGGAGGGGGCACAGATACGCAGTATTTT. It specifies CASHGGGTDTQYF.

This clone was counted a single time. The V and J genes are TRBV14 and TRBJ2-7; unclear D gene. Germline assignment: CDR1 SGHDN and CDR2 FVKESK. This CDR3 contains 14 residues. Trimming took off 0 bases at V and 0 bases at J, with 6 bases between the two ends. DNA for the CDR3: TGTGCCAGCAGCCAAGACAGAATCTCCTACGAGCAGTACTTC. This translates into CASSQDRISYEQYF.

The rearrangement uses TRBV5-1 and TRBJ2-1, with 7 bases fitting TRBD1. Germline V gene data show CDR1 as SGHRS and CDR2 as YFSETQ. V trimming: 3 bases; J trimming: 9 bases; junction bases outside the gene matches: 6. The CDR3 length is 13 residues. CDR3: CASSSQGGTEQFF. The DNA for the CDR3 is TGCGCCAGCAGCTCACAAGGGGGCACTGAGCAGTTCTTC.

This chain uses TRBV20-1 with TRBJ2-3, with D maybe TRBD1 (6 bases). Germline V CDR1 and CDR2: DFQATT, SNEGSKA (reference sequence). The CDR3 contains 11 residues. Trimming cost V 4 bases and J 13 bases, with 15 bases left between them. The CDR3, as DNA: TGCAGTGCTACGGACAGCAACTTTAAGTATTTT. Translated, it gives CSATDSNFKYF.

The gene calls are TRBV14 and TRBJ2-1; 8 bases line up with TRBD2. This CDR3 has 16 amino acids. Germline V CDR1 and CDR2: SGHDN, FVKESK. Unmatched junction bases numbered 13, after V lost 9 bases and J lost 3 bases. CDR3 bases: TGTGCCAGTAAGCCAAGAGCCAGCGGGGGCTACAATGAGCAGTTCTTC. Its protein is CASKPRASGGYNEQFF.

V gene TRBV28 combines with J gene TRBJ2-7; D remains ambiguous. Germline CDR1 is MDHEN and CDR2 is SYDVKM. There are 12 residues in the CDR3. Trimming took off 5 bases at V and 0 bases at J, with 5 bases between the two ends. The CDR3 DNA reads as TGTGCCAGCAGTCTCGGCTCCTACGAGCAGTACTTC. It yields the protein CASSLGSYEQYF.

The chain joins TRBV7-9 to TRBJ2-1, with D possibly being TRBD1 (6 bases). Between the trimmed V and J ends, which lost 2 bases and 13 bases, there was a span of 18 bases. Germline CDR1 and CDR2: SEHNR and FQNEAQ (reference sequence). The CDR3 sequence is 14 residues long. The CDR3 DNA is TGTGCCAGCAGCTTACTCGGTGGCAGGGGCGATCAGTTCTTC. This gives the protein CASSLLGGRGDQFF.

The V gene is TRBV28, the J gene TRBJ2-1; D unclear. V was clipped by 5 bases and J by 8 bases, with 13 bases between them. Germline V gene lookup returns CDR1 MDHEN and CDR2 SYDVKM. The CDR3 loop spans 13 amino acids. The CDR3 nucleotides read TGTGCCAGCAGTACCTTCGCCCGCGATGAGCAGTTCTTC. It codes for CASSTFARDEQFF. Using reference TRBV28 and TRBJ2-1 for the parts outside the CDR3, the full variable domain is DVKVTQSSRYLVKRTGEKVFLECVQDMDHENMFWYRQDPGLGLRLIYFSYDVKMKEKGDIPEGYSVSREKKERFSLILESASTNQTSMYLCASSTFARDEQFFGPGTRLTVL.

The chain employs TRBV9 and TRBJ2-7; 9 nucleotides align to TRBD2. The CDR3 runs to 16 residues. CDR1 is SGDLS, CDR2 YYNGEE, per germline. Germline trimming cut 0 bases from V and 7 bases from J; bases unmatched to any gene: 11. CDR3 nucleotides: TGTGCCAGCAGCGTAGCCTTCGGCGGGGGGGCCGGTGAGCAGTACTTC. Amino acids: CASSVAFGGGAGEQYF.

The chain links TRBV6-5 to TRBJ2-7, with 9 positions matching TRBD1. This CDR3 has 13 amino acids. Germline CDR1 MNHEY, CDR2 SVGAGI. With V trimmed by 7 bases and J by 3 bases, 4 bases remained unmatched. The CDR3, as DNA: TGTGCCAGCAAGACAGGGGGTAACTACGAGCAGTACTTC. This codes for CASKTGGNYEQYF.

The gene calls are TRBV5-4 and TRBJ2-7; perhaps TRBD2 as D (6 bases). V was trimmed by 0 bases and J by 5 bases, leaving 15 bases between them. There are 15 residues in the CDR3. The germline gives CDR1 SGHNT, CDR2 YYREEE (reference sequence). CDR3 region: CASSLEQRPGDEQYF. The CDR3, as DNA: TGTGCCAGCAGCTTGGAACAGCGACCGGGGGACGAGCAGTACTTC.

The chain couples TRBV7-3 to TRBJ2-7; 8 positions agree with TRBD2. Looked up from germline, CDR1 is SGHTA and CDR2 is FQGTGA. This CDR3 region has 15 residues. Trimming took 5 bases from V and 2 from J; bases not matched to a gene: 8. In DNA, the CDR3 is TGTGCCAGCAGCCCGGGGGGGAGACGGACCTACGAGCAGTACTTC. Translation: CASSPGGRRTYEQYF.